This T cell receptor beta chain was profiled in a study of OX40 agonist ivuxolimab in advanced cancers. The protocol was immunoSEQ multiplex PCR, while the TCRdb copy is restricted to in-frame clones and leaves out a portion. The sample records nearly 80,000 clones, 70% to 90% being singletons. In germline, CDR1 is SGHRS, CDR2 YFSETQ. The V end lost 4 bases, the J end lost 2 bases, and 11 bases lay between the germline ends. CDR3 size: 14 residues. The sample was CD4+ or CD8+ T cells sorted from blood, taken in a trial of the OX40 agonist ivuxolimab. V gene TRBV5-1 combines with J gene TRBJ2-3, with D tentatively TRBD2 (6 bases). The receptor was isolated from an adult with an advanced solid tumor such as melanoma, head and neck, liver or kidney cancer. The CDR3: CASSRGLDTDTQYF. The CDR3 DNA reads TGCGCCAGCAGCCGGGGACTCGACACAGATACGCAGTATTTT. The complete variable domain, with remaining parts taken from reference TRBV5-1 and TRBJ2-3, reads KAGVTQTPRYLIKTRGQQVTLSCSPISGHRSVSWYQQTPGQGLQFLFEYFSETQRNKGNFPGRFSGRQFSNSRSEMNVSTLELGDSALYLCASSRGLDTDTQYFGPGTRLTVL.